A single sample is the source of the 11 T cell receptor beta chains below, sequenced in a study of CD8 T cells in Susac syndrome. An amount of RNA that ranged from 0.5 to 1 ug was reverse transcribed with random hexamers. A single record per CDR3 protein comes from TCRdb applying MiXCR to the immunoSEQ multiplex PCR reads. The repertoire holds 100,000 to 150,000 distinct CDR3 sequences, 93% seen once, with roughly 0.29% in the top ten. Input material: CD8+ T cells from PBMCs. These TCRs come from a human donor with multiple sclerosis.

The J gene is TRBJ2-3, the V gene TRBV20-1, with D maybe TRBD2 (5 bases). Germline V gives CDR1 DFQATT, CDR2 SNEGSKA (reference sequence). The V and J ends lost 1 base and 2 bases respectively, with 10 bases between them. The CDR3 is made up of 14 amino acids. CDR3 bases: TGCAGTGCTAGAGTTAGCGAGTTCACAGATACGCAGTATTTT. Amino acid sequence: CSARVSEFTDTQYF.

Written as DNA, the CDR3 is TGTGCCAGCAGTTTAGGAGATAATAGCAATCAGCCCCAGCATTTT. Amino acids: CASSLGDNSNQPQHF. This chain links TRBV12-3 or TRBV12-4 with TRBJ1-5; no clear D. The CDR3 sequence is 15 residues long. Trimming shortened V by 1 base and J by 0 bases, and 7 bases separated the two germline ends.

The V and J genes are TRBV7-9 and TRBJ1-4, with 8 positions matching TRBD1. Germline V gene sequence: CDR1 SEHNR, CDR2 FQNEAQ (reference sequence). The CDR3 is 15 amino acids. V dropped 6 bases and J dropped 4; count of bases not matched to a gene: 7. The chain's CDR3 is CASSAGQGNNEKLFF. As DNA, the CDR3 is TGTGCCAGCAGTGCCGGACAGGGCAATAATGAAAAACTGTTTTTT. The full variable domain, completed using reference TRBV7-9 and TRBJ1-4, is DTGVSQNPRHKITKRGQNVTFRCDPISEHNRLYWYRQTLGQGPEFLTYFQNEAQLEKSRLLSDRFSAERPKGSFSTLEIQRTEQGDSAMYLCASSAGQGNNEKLFFGSGTQLSVL.

The rearrangement links TRBV4-2 to TRBJ1-1; TRBD1 matches at 8 bases. Germline assignment: CDR1 LGHNA and CDR2 YNFKEQ. The trim removed 0 bases at V and 7 bases at J, leaving 7 bases unmatched. The CDR3 length is 15 residues. The CDR3 is CASSQDPGTGDEAFF. In DNA, the CDR3 is TGTGCCAGCAGCCAAGATCCCGGGACAGGCGATGAAGCTTTCTTT.

The chain links TRBV27 to TRBJ2-5, with 11 nucleotides matching TRBD1. CDR1 is MNHEY and CDR2 is SMNVEV in the germline V gene (reference sequence). The CDR3 covers 15 residues. The V gene end was trimmed by 5 bases and the J gene end by 4 bases; junction bases not matched to a gene: 6. CDR3: CASSPWTGGSETQYF. Written as DNA, the CDR3 is TGTGCCAGCAGTCCTTGGACAGGGGGCTCAGAGACCCAGTACTTC.

The CDR3 is CASSNPRVSGANVLTF. CDR3 nucleotide sequence: TGTGCCAGCTCCAACCCCAGGGTTTCTGGGGCCAACGTCCTGACTTTC. The chain joins TRBV2 to TRBJ2-6; D perhaps matches TRBD1 (5 bases). V shed 8 bases and J shed 1 base, with 15 bases lying between them. CDR3 size: 16 residues. The germline V gene has CDR1 SNHLY and CDR2 FYNNEI.

This rearrangement joins TRBV6-1 to TRBJ2-1; TRBD1 aligns across 8 bases. The CDR3 runs to 15 residues. With V trimmed by 3 bases and J by 8 bases, 9 bases remained unmatched. Germline CDR1 is MNHNS and CDR2 is SASEGT. CDR3 nucleotides: TGTGCCAGCAGTGACTTGGGGCAGGGGGCTTATGAGCAGTTCTTC. Translating it yields CASSDLGQGAYEQFF.

The rearrangement joins TRBV18 to TRBJ2-7; TRBD1 agrees at 9 bases. This CDR3 is built from 15 residues. CDR1 and CDR2 from the germline V gene are KGHSH and LQKENI. The ends lost 0 bases at V and 3 bases at J; junction bases unmatched: 3. The CDR3 protein is CASSPPGQGFYEQYV. Written as DNA, the CDR3 is TGTGCCAGCTCACCACCGGGACAGGGCTTCTACGAGCAGTACGTC.

This chain connects TRBV6-2 or TRBV6-3 to TRBJ2-1, with TRBD2 matching over 13 bases. Germline CDR1 and CDR2: MNHEY and SVGEGT. The J segment lost 4 bases and the V segment lost 5 bases, leaving 8 bases of the junction unmatched. The CDR3 extends over 17 amino acids. CDR3 nucleotide sequence: TGTGCCAGCAGTCCACTAGCGGGAGGGCCTAAGTACAATGAGCAGTTCTTC. Residues: CASSPLAGGPKYNEQFF.

The rearrangement joins TRBV20-1 to TRBJ2-4; 10 nucleotides line up with TRBD1. The CDR3 has 14 residues. Trimming cost V 0 bases and J 8 bases; bases outside gene matches: 4. Germline V CDR1 and CDR2: DFQATT, SNEGSKA (reference sequence). The CDR3 DNA is TGCAGTGCTAGAGAGGGACAGGGGAGGGACATTCAGTACTTC. Protein: CSAREGQGRDIQYF.

The V call is TRBV4-1, the J call TRBJ2-1; the D gene is possibly TRBD1 (5 bases). Germline V gene sequence: CDR1 MGHRA, CDR2 YSYEKL. This CDR3 is built from 14 residues. Trimming took off 1 base at V and 9 bases at J, with 13 bases between the two ends. The CDR3 loop reads CASSQVRGAFEQFF. DNA of the CDR3: TGCGCCAGCAGCCAAGTTCGTGGGGCTTTTGAGCAGTTCTTC.